Presented here are 23 T cell receptor beta chains from one specimen sequenced in a study of response to subunit inactivated influenza vaccine (dated by TCRdb to the late 2010s). The library came from RT-PCR. Sequencing used an Illumina HiSeq 2500. TCRdb ran its own pipeline on the public reads, namely fastp trimming at Q25 and MiXCR clone calling, and kept in-frame beta chains. Duplicate CDR3 protein sequences are folded into a single record with the most common DNA and genes. The sample records around 530,000 distinct CDR3 sequences, 10% to 15% of which are singletons. Jointly, the top ten make up 10% of the sample. The sample here was PBMCs from blood, taken on the day of vaccination. The receptors were gathered from a man aged 50 to 59 who received an inactivated influenza vaccine. Donor details come from another sample of the same person, matched by shared clones.

This clonotype was seen only a few times. The chain employs TRBV28 and TRBJ2-7; 8 bases map to TRBD2. After removal of 3 bases from V and 4 bases from J, the junction contained 5 bases not matched to a gene. Germline V lookup: CDR1 MDHEN, CDR2 SYDVKM. This CDR3 is 14 amino acids long. The CDR3 loop reads CASSFQREWYEQYF. For the CDR3, the DNA is TGTGCCAGCAGTTTCCAGCGGGAGTGGTACGAGCAGTACTTC.

This clonotype has a count of ten or more. The CDR3 DNA reads TGCGCCAGCAGCATATCCGGGACTAGCAATGAGCAGTTCTTC. This codes for CASSISGTSNEQFF. This sequence joins TRBV5-1 and TRBJ2-1; 8 positions agree with TRBD2. CDR1 and CDR2 from the germline V gene are SGHRS and YFSETQ. The CDR3 runs to 14 residues. J gave up 6 bases and V 4 bases, and 6 bases lay outside the gene matches.

The chain uses TRBV27 and TRBJ2-3; TRBD1 matches at 10 bases. Germline CDR1 reads MNHEY; CDR2 reads SMNVEV (reference sequence). V lost 3 bases, J lost 3 bases, and 6 bases stayed unmatched. This CDR3 is 16 amino acids long. The CDR3 bases are TGTGCCAGCAGTTTCTACGGACAGGGGGGGACAGATACGCAGTATTTT. This encodes CASSFYGQGGTDTQYF.

V gene TRBV6-5 combines with J gene TRBJ2-5; unclear D gene. This CDR3 spans 11 amino acids. Trimming cost V 7 bases and J 5 bases, with 8 bases left between them. Germline CDR1 MNHEY, CDR2 SVGAGI. The CDR3: CASKKFETQYF. CDR3 sequence (DNA): TGTGCCAGCAAAAAGTTTGAGACCCAGTACTTC.

This clonotype showed up just a few times. V gene TRBV27 combines with J gene TRBJ2-6, with D maybe TRBD1 (6 bases). Germline V CDR1 and CDR2: MNHEY, SMNVEV (reference sequence). CDR3 length equals 19 residues. V gave up 2 bases and J gave up 6 bases, with 23 bases separating them. The CDR3 DNA reads as TGTGCCAGCAGTTTAAACTCCCGGGACACCCTGCTTGCGGCCAACGTCCTGACTTTC. Translated: CASSLNSRDTLLAANVLTF. Variable domain in full (rest from reference TRBV27 and TRBJ2-6): EAQVTQNPRYLITVTGKKLTVTCSQNMNHEYMSWYRQDPGLGLRQIYYSMNVEVTDKGDVPEGYKVSRKEKRNFPLILESPSPNQTSLYFCASSLNSRDTLLAANVLTFGAGSRLTVL.

This clonotype appeared a few times. The rearrangement joins TRBV18 to TRBJ2-5; maybe TRBD1 (6 bases). The V and J ends lost 2 bases and 4 bases respectively, with 11 bases between them. Per germline, CDR1 KGHSH and CDR2 LQKENI. The CDR3 length is 14 residues. The CDR3 nucleotides read TGTGCCAGCTCACCATTTGTCAGGGGAGAGACCCAGTACTTC. It yields the protein CASSPFVRGETQYF.

This clonotype showed up just a few times. The CDR3 region has the DNA TGCGCCAGCAGCCAGGGAAACCGGGGGTCGACTGAAGCTTTCTTT. It encodes CASSQGNRGSTEAFF. The chain uses TRBV4-1 and TRBJ1-1, with a tentative D call TRBD1 (5 bases). Between the trimmed V and J ends, which lost 3 bases and 5 bases, there was a span of 16 bases. Germline values: CDR1 MGHRA, CDR2 YSYEKL. This CDR3 has 15 amino acids.

This clonotype showed up many times. CDR3 nucleotide sequence: TGTGCCAGCAGCCTCTCACGGGGTCAGAAAGAGACCCAGTACTTC. Translated: CASSLSRGQKETQYF. The chain joins TRBV7-9 to TRBJ2-5, with D possibly TRBD2 on 5 matching bases. CDR3 size: 15 residues. CDR1 and CDR2 (germline): SEHNR, FQNEAQ (reference sequence). The germline V and J ends were trimmed by 5 bases and 3 bases, with 16 bases remaining between them.

The genes are TRBV27 and TRBJ2-1; TRBD1 is a possible D gene (5 bases). V gave up 8 bases and J gave up 3 bases, with 20 bases separating them. Germline CDR1 is MNHEY and CDR2 is SMNVEV (reference sequence). The CDR3 runs to 16 residues. The chain's CDR3 is CASAIRVRQGYNEQFF. DNA for the CDR3: TGTGCCAGCGCAATTCGGGTTCGTCAGGGCTACAATGAGCAGTTCTTC.

At least ten counts were recorded for this clonotype. The chain uses TRBV4-2 and TRBJ2-3; D is unclear. The CDR3 is 15 amino acids. Per the germline V gene, CDR1 is LGHNA and CDR2 is YNFKEQ. V was clipped by 0 bases and J by 1 base, with 8 bases between them. CDR3 sequence reads: CASSQDKRRTDTQYF. The DNA for the CDR3 is TGTGCCAGCAGCCAAGACAAGCGTCGCACAGATACGCAGTATTTT.

This clonotype has at least ten counts. This chain uses TRBV20-1 with TRBJ2-1; D is perhaps TRBD1 (7 bases). V lost 0 bases and J lost 0, with 12 bases in between. CDR3 size: 16 residues. Germline V gene lookup returns CDR1 DFQATT and CDR2 SNEGSKA (reference sequence). The CDR3 nucleotides read TGCAGTGCTAGAGAGCGGCGGGACAGCTCCTACAATGAGCAGTTCTTC. Amino acids: CSARERRDSSYNEQFF.

This chain joins TRBV3-2 and TRBJ2-3; TRBD1, the D gene given by the table, was not confirmed from the DNA. TRBV3-2 is assigned pseudogene status. CDR3 length: 17 amino acids. In DNA form, the CDR3 reads TGTGCCTCCTCCCAAGAAAGGACAGGGGGCGGGACAGATACGCAGTATTTT. Translated, it gives CASSQERTGGGTDTQYF.

This rearrangement joins TRBV7-7 to TRBJ2-1; 11 bases line up with TRBD2. CDR3 length equals 16 residues. Germline V lookup: CDR1 SSHAT, CDR2 FNYEAQ (reference sequence). After removal of 2 bases from V and 5 bases from J, the junction contained 5 bases not matched to a gene. CDR3 protein: CASSLIAGGPDNEQFF. The CDR3 nucleotides read TGTGCCAGCAGCTTAATAGCGGGAGGGCCTGACAATGAGCAGTTCTTC.

There are a few counts of this clonotype. The chain is built from TRBV7-2 and TRBJ2-1, with 7 nucleotides matching TRBD2. The CDR3 is 16 residues long. Germline assignment: CDR1 SGHTA and CDR2 FQGNSA. V lost 6 bases to trimming and J lost 7 bases; unmatched junction nucleotides: 15. The CDR3 nucleotides are TGTGCCAGCAGGCTTCTTGGGGGGGTGAGAAAAAATGAGCAGTTCTTC. Translation: CASRLLGGVRKNEQFF.

In this sample, this clonotype turned up a few times. This chain connects TRBV28 to TRBJ2-7; a weak D match, TRBD1 (6 bases). Trimming stripped 3 bases from V and 9 bases from J, with 30 bases between. Germline assignment: CDR1 MDHEN and CDR2 SYDVKM. The CDR3 length is 18 residues. The CDR3 region has the DNA TGTGCCAGCAGTTTGGCCGGGACACAGAGGTTGAAGATGAATTTGCAGTACTTC. Its translation is CASSLAGTQRLKMNLQYF.

This clonotype came up many times. The rearrangement links TRBV15 to TRBJ1-6; TRBD1 matches at 7 bases. The CDR3 is 15 residues long. Per the germline V gene, CDR1 is LNHNV and CDR2 is YYDKDF (reference sequence). V lost 5 bases to trimming and J lost 8 bases; unmatched junction nucleotides: 9. CDR3 amino acids: CATSPTRGGDSPLHF. As DNA, the CDR3 is TGTGCCACCAGCCCAACCCGAGGGGGCGATTCACCCCTCCACTTT.

The chain carries TRBV5-1 and TRBJ2-2, with 8 bases aligning to TRBD2. The CDR3 totals 14 residues. With 5 bases clipped from V and 0 bases from J, the junction kept 0 bases outside the gene matches. Germline V lookup: CDR1 SGHRS, CDR2 YFSETQ. The CDR3 here is CASRAGANTGELFF. DNA of the CDR3: TGCGCCAGCAGAGCGGGGGCGAACACCGGGGAGCTGTTTTTT.

The chain is built from TRBV7-8 and TRBJ2-4; 8 bases are a match to TRBD1. The DNA end favors TRBJ2-1, so the J call may be wrong. Germline-derived CDR1 and CDR2 are SGHVS and FQNEAQ. This CDR3 comprises 13 residues. Here the CDR3 reads CASSRTGGHIQFF. The CDR3 bases are TGTGCCAGCAGTCGAACAGGGGGGCACATTCAGTTCTTC.

This chain joins TRBV5-4 and TRBJ2-2; tentative D call: TRBD2 (5 bases). The CDR3 is 18 residues long. Germline-derived CDR1 and CDR2 are SGHNT and YYREEE (reference sequence). The V end lost 0 bases, the J end lost 1 base, and 16 bases lay between the germline ends. The CDR3 DNA sequence: TGTGCCAGCAGCTTGGCCGGAGGCAGGCCCCTGAACACCGGGGAGCTGTTTTTT. This sequence encodes CASSLAGGRPLNTGELFF. Full variable domain (outside the CDR3, taken from reference TRBV5-4 and TRBJ2-2): ETGVTQSPTHLIKTRGQQVTLRCSSQSGHNTVSWYQQALGQGPQFIFQYYREEENGRGNFPPRFSGLQFPNYSSELNVNALELDDSALYLCASSLAGGRPLNTGELFFGEGSRLTVL.

This clonotype was detected a few times. V and J are TRBV7-2 and TRBJ2-1; TRBD1 or TRBD2 may be the D gene (6 bases each). The V gene's germline CDR1 is SGHTA and CDR2 FQGNSA. This CDR3 has 16 residues. Trimming removed 2 bases from V and 8 bases from J, with 19 bases in between. The CDR3 DNA reads as TGTGCCAGCAGCTTATGGGGGGCGTGGAAGAATGATGAGCAGTTCTTC. It encodes CASSLWGAWKNDEQFF.

This clonotype showed up just a few times. V gene TRBV20-1 combines with J gene TRBJ1-5; no definite D call. Trimming cost V 3 bases and J 3 bases, with 9 bases left between them. The CDR3 loop spans 13 amino acids. Germline lookup yields CDR1 DFQATT and CDR2 SNEGSKA (reference sequence). In DNA, the CDR3 is TGCAGTGCTAGTGTGGTCCTCAATCAGCCCCAGCATTTT. Amino acids: CSASVVLNQPQHF.

This clonotype was counted between two and nine times. V usage is TRBV20-1 and J usage is TRBJ2-7, with 7 positions matching TRBD1. This CDR3 has 15 amino acids. Losses at the gene ends were 0 bases for V and 3 bases for J; bases not matched to a gene: 8. CDR1 DFQATT and CDR2 SNEGSKA come from the germline V gene (reference sequence). The CDR3 sequence: CSARDSETGIYEQYF. In DNA, the CDR3 is TGCAGTGCTAGAGATAGTGAGACAGGGATCTACGAGCAGTACTTC.

V usage is TRBV20-1 and J usage is TRBJ2-3, with 11 positions matching TRBD1. CDR1 is DFQATT and CDR2 is SNEGSKA in the germline V gene (reference sequence). The V and J ends lost 5 bases and 2 bases, in that order; junction bases with no gene match: 3. The CDR3 consists of 14 residues. The CDR3, as DNA: TGCAGTGCTCCGGGACAGGGGGTCACAGATACGCAGTATTTT. Its protein product is CSAPGQGVTDTQYF.